One sample yielded the 24 T cell receptor beta chains listed below, sequenced in a study of blood T cells in healthy people across ages. The use of a sample-barcoded 5' primer and a J-beta primer mix characterized a second PCR of roughly 6 to 12 cycles. TCRdb reprocessed the 5' RACE reads via MiXCR and lists one record per CDR3 protein. The top ten clones hold about 22% of a sample with about a million distinct CDR3 sequences, roughly half of them seen once. Sequenced input: blood. The receptors originated from a woman aged 55-69 years in good health.

The J gene is TRBJ2-5, the V gene TRBV5-5, with D perhaps TRBD2 (7 bases). This CDR3 has 14 amino acids. The V and J ends lost 5 bases and 5 bases respectively, with 16 bases between them. The germline V gene has CDR1 SGHKS and CDR2 YYEKEE (reference sequence). For the CDR3, the DNA is TGTGCCAGCAGTACGGGGGGAGGGGGTGAGACCCAGTACTTC. It is translated as CASSTGGGGETQYF.

V and J are TRBV24-1 and TRBJ2-3, with D maybe TRBD2 (6 bases). Germline CDR1 KGHDR, CDR2 SFDVKD. With 5 bases removed from V and 3 bases from J, the gap between germline ends came to 14 bases. The CDR3 length is 15 residues. CDR3 bases: TGTGCCACCAGTGCGACGGGAGAGGGAACAGATACGCAGTATTTT. Its protein is CATSATGEGTDTQYF.

This clonotype was recorded a few times. The V call is TRBV6-1, the J call TRBJ2-3; D might be TRBD1 or TRBD2, each matching 5 bases. The V end was cut by 8 bases, the J end by 6 bases, with 21 bases between. Germline CDR1 MNHNS, CDR2 SASEGT. The length of the CDR3 is 15 residues. As DNA, the CDR3 is TGTGCCAGCGTTGAGGGGCCAGCTAATTTTGATACGCAGTATTTT. Translating gives CASVEGPANFDTQYF.

This clonotype was counted many times. CDR3 loop: CSVGTLPYEQYF. CDR3 DNA: TGCAGCGTTGGGACACTACCCTACGAGCAGTACTTC. The rearrangement links TRBV29-1 to TRBJ2-7; possibly TRBD1 for D (5 bases). Germline V gives CDR1 SQVTM, CDR2 ANQGSEA. The CDR3 is 12 residues long. With 4 bases removed from V and 2 bases from J, the gap between germline ends came to 9 bases.

V and J are TRBV14 and TRBJ2-5; 9 bases match TRBD1. Germline V gives CDR1 SGHDN, CDR2 FVKESK. The CDR3 runs to 17 residues. The ends lost 2 bases at V and 5 bases at J; junction bases unmatched: 12. The CDR3 region has the DNA TGTGCCAGCAGCCAATCTCCGGGACAGGGTGAGTGGGAGACCCAGTACTTC. Translated: CASSQSPGQGEWETQYF.

V and J are TRBV20-1 and TRBJ2-1; TRBD2 matches at 9 bases. Germline lookup yields CDR1 DFQATT and CDR2 SNEGSKA (reference sequence). CDR3 size: 18 residues. The trim removed 0 bases at V and 4 bases at J, leaving 13 bases unmatched. The CDR3 DNA sequence: TGCAGTGCTAGAGACTTTAGCGGGAGAGGTACGGGATACAATGAGCAGTTCTTC. Its protein product is CSARDFSGRGTGYNEQFF.

This chain uses TRBV29-1 with TRBJ2-4, with D possibly being TRBD2 (7 bases). CDR3 length equals 14 residues. Germline assignment: CDR1 SQVTM and CDR2 ANQGSEA. V lost 4 bases and J 9 bases, leaving 19 bases between the germline ends. This CDR3 reads CSVGMGGARGIQYF. The DNA for the CDR3 is TGCAGCGTTGGTATGGGGGGGGCGCGAGGCATTCAGTACTTC.

The rearrangement links TRBV6-6 to TRBJ2-1, with D perhaps TRBD1 (6 bases). The CDR3 has 15 residues. The germline V and J ends were trimmed by 1 base and 4 bases, with 11 bases remaining between them. CDR1 and CDR2 from the germline V gene are MNHNY and SVGAGI (reference sequence). The CDR3 DNA follows: TGTGCCAGCAGTTACTTTACAGGGCAGTACAATGAGCAGTTCTTC. It encodes CASSYFTGQYNEQFF.

This clonotype has more than one count but fewer than ten. The V call is TRBV6-2 or TRBV6-3, the J call TRBJ1-2; D uncertain. The V end lost 7 bases, the J end lost 6 bases, and 15 bases lay between the germline ends. CDR1 is MNHEY and CDR2 is SVGEGT in the germline V gene. The CDR3 totals 13 residues. CDR3 nucleotide sequence: TGTGCCAGCAAAGGTGAGACAAGAGATGGCTACACCTTC. Its protein is CASKGETRDGYTF.

This chain connects TRBV7-3 to TRBJ2-3, with D perhaps matching TRBD1 (6 bases). Germline V gene sequence: CDR1 SGHTA, CDR2 FQGTGA. Trimming stripped 2 bases from V and 2 bases from J, with 11 bases between. The CDR3 loop spans 15 amino acids. DNA for the CDR3: TGTGCCAGCAGCTTACAGGGGATCAACACAGATACGCAGTATTTT. Protein: CASSLQGINTDTQYF.

V and J are TRBV10-3 and TRBJ2-7; maybe TRBD1 (5 bases). The length of the CDR3 is 15 residues. Germline CDR1 reads ENHRY; CDR2 reads SYGVKD. The V gene lost 5 bases and the J gene lost 2 bases, with 16 bases spanning the gap. This chain's CDR3 is CAISPSAADTYEQYF. CDR3 sequence (DNA): TGTGCCATCAGTCCATCAGCCGCGGACACCTACGAGCAGTACTTC.

CDR3 nucleotides: TGTGCCAGCTCCCCCTTGTCAGGGATCGGCTACAATGAGCAGTTCTTC. Amino acid sequence: CASSPLSGIGYNEQFF. The chain combines TRBV18 with TRBJ2-1, with D maybe TRBD1 (5 bases). Germline CDR1 KGHSH, CDR2 LQKENI. This CDR3 spans 16 amino acids. The V end was cut by 6 bases, the J end by 3 bases, with 18 bases between.

V usage is TRBV28 and J usage is TRBJ1-2; weak D call: TRBD1 (5 bases). CDR3 length: 13 amino acids. The ends were cut back, 11 bases at V and 8 bases at J, with 21 bases in the middle. Germline lookup yields CDR1 MDHEN and CDR2 SYDVKM. CDR3 residues: CAGGGTVHRGYTF. In nucleotides, the CDR3 is TGTGCCGGGGGTGGAACAGTCCACCGAGGCTACACCTTC.

This chain connects TRBV27 to TRBJ2-5, with 8 bases aligning to TRBD1. Germline lookup yields CDR1 MNHEY and CDR2 SMNVEV (reference sequence). The trim removed 4 bases at V and 5 bases at J, leaving 3 bases unmatched. The CDR3 runs to 13 residues. CDR3 region: CASSWTGFETQYF. CDR3 nucleotide sequence: TGTGCCAGCAGTTGGACAGGGTTCGAGACCCAGTACTTC.

This clonotype was counted only a few times. The V gene is TRBV7-6, the J gene TRBJ2-3; 7 bases map to TRBD1. CDR3 length: 15 residues. Germline V gene data show CDR1 as SGHVS and CDR2 as FNYEAQ. Germline trimming cut 1 base from V and 1 base from J; bases unmatched to any gene: 2. CDR3: CASSLVGGRTDTQYF. The DNA for the CDR3 is TGTGCCAGCAGCTTAGTAGGGGGCCGCACAGATACGCAGTATTTT.

This rearrangement joins TRBV7-9 to TRBJ1-4, with D uncertain. This CDR3 has 17 residues. V was pared by 1 base and J by 5 bases, with 17 bases between. Germline V gene sequence: CDR1 SEHNR, CDR2 FQNEAQ (reference sequence). The CDR3 sequence is CASSLGVGGRRNEKLFF. CDR3 DNA: TGTGCCAGCAGCTTAGGAGTTGGAGGACGGCGGAATGAAAAACTGTTTTTT.

This sequence joins TRBV18 and TRBJ2-7; 9 nucleotides match TRBD1. Per the germline V gene, CDR1 is KGHSH and CDR2 is LQKENI. The junction had 8 bases not matched to a gene; V was cut back by 8 bases and J by 3 bases. This CDR3 comprises 14 residues. The DNA for the CDR3 is TGTGCCAGCAGCCCGACAGGGGGAATCTACGAGCAGTACTTC. Its translation is CASSPTGGIYEQYF.

In this sample, this clonotype turned up a few times. The V gene is TRBV6-1, the J gene TRBJ2-7; 7 bases fit TRBD1. The CDR3 is 14 residues long. Looked up from germline, CDR1 is MNHNS and CDR2 is SASEGT. V gave up 6 bases and J gave up 7 bases; unmatched junction bases: 12. Here the CDR3 DNA reads TGTGCCAGCAGCAGGGGGATCGACATAGGGGAGCAGTACTTC. Its protein is CASSRGIDIGEQYF.

This chain links TRBV4-1 with TRBJ2-1; the match to TRBD2 covers 7 bases. Trimming cost V 0 bases and J 4 bases; bases outside gene matches: 3. Germline lookup yields CDR1 MGHRA and CDR2 YSYEKL. CDR3 length: 15 residues. The CDR3 reads CASSQESSGYNEQFF. The CDR3 coding sequence is TGCGCCAGCAGCCAAGAGTCTAGCGGATACAATGAGCAGTTCTTC.

The chain carries TRBV2 and TRBJ2-7; 9 bases align to TRBD1. The V and J ends lost 6 bases and 2 bases, in that order; junction bases with no gene match: 5. CDR1 SNHLY and CDR2 FYNNEI come from the germline V gene. This CDR3 spans 14 amino acids. CDR3 in DNA: TGTGCCAGCAGAGAGGACAGGGGCCCCTACGAGCAGTACTTC. It encodes CASREDRGPYEQYF.

The chain joins TRBV10-3 to TRBJ2-5; TRBD2 matches 10 bases. V was pared by 8 bases and J by 1 base, with 10 bases of the junction left unmatched. Germline assignment: CDR1 ENHRY and CDR2 SYGVKD. The CDR3 sequence is 16 residues long. CDR3: CAIGNPGTSAQETQYF. The CDR3 DNA reads as TGTGCCATCGGCAACCCAGGGACTAGCGCCCAAGAGACCCAGTACTTC.

This clonotype showed up just a few times. The rearrangement joins TRBV7-2 to TRBJ1-2, with 10 bases lining up with TRBD1. Germline V gene lookup returns CDR1 SGHTA and CDR2 FQGNSA. V lost 4 bases and J lost 8; bases outside the gene matches: 10. The CDR3 has 15 amino acids. The CDR3, as DNA: TGTGCCAGCAGCTCGGCGGACAGGGGGAGGGGAGGCTACACCTTC. Its translation is CASSSADRGRGGYTF.

The J gene is TRBJ2-7, the V gene TRBV10-3; unclear D gene. CDR3 length: 12 amino acids. From germline, CDR1 is ENHRY and CDR2 SYGVKD. Trimming removed 6 bases at V and 12 bases at J, with 18 bases between. The CDR3 DNA follows: TGTGCCATCAGCCCCACCTTGAACGGGCGGTACTTC. It specifies CAISPTLNGRYF.

V gene TRBV20-1 combines with J gene TRBJ2-5, with no clear D. The J call is in doubt because the DNA end fits TRBJ2-7 better. Germline V gives CDR1 DFQATT, CDR2 SNEGSKA (reference sequence). The CDR3 spans 12 residues. The CDR3 DNA follows: TGCAGTGCTAGGATTGAACCCTACGAGCAGTACTTC. It translates to CSARIEPYEQYF.